These 18 T cell receptor beta chains came from one sample sequenced in a study of T cell repertoires in cytomegalovirus infection (dated by TCRdb to about 2019). The sequencer listed for this sample is Illumina HiSeq 1500. The public reads were run again by TCRdb, first through fastp at Q25 and then through MiXCR, and only productive beta chains were kept. Each CDR3 protein appears once, grouped with its most common genes and DNA. The sample data list 200,000 to 250,000 distinct CDR3 sequences, and 20% to 25% of these were observed just once. The ten largest clones add up to 15% to 20% of the sample. The specimen sequenced was CD8+ T cells from PBMCs. Source of these receptors: a human donor in good health (CMV status not recorded). Some clones in this sample may be carry-over from other donors' samples.

The chain has TRBV10-3 and TRBJ2-3; possibly TRBD2 for D (5 bases). This CDR3 is built from 16 residues. The V and J ends lost 2 bases and 4 bases respectively, with 16 bases between them. Germline loops: CDR1 ENHRY, CDR2 SYGVKD. The CDR3 sequence: CAISENWWGASDTQYF. DNA for the CDR3: TGTGCCATCAGTGAGAATTGGTGGGGAGCCTCAGATACGCAGTATTTT.

The rearrangement links TRBV28 to TRBJ1-1; the match to TRBD1 covers 8 bases. Unmatched junction bases numbered 7, after V lost 4 bases and J lost 6 bases. Germline loops: CDR1 MDHEN, CDR2 SYDVKM. This CDR3 is built from 14 residues. The CDR3 here is CASSSSDRVAEAFF. CDR3 coding DNA: TGTGCCAGCAGTTCCTCGGACAGGGTCGCTGAAGCTTTCTTT.

The CDR3 nucleotides read TGTGCCAGCAGTTTCGACCCAACCGAGCAGTACTTC. Encoded protein: CASSFDPTEQYF. This chain connects TRBV12-3 or TRBV12-4 to TRBJ2-7; D gene unclear. The CDR3 runs to 12 residues. V was shortened by 3 bases and J by 6 bases, with 9 bases between the two germline ends.

This clonotype was detected only a few times. The chain uses TRBV4-2 and TRBJ2-2; 9 nucleotides match TRBD2. The V gene's germline CDR1 is LGHNA and CDR2 YNFKEQ. V was clipped by 0 bases and J by 4 bases; unmatched bases: 6. CDR3 length equals 17 residues. CDR3 region: CASSQDRAGGPTGELFF. In nucleotides, the CDR3 is TGTGCCAGCAGCCAAGACCGAGCGGGGGGACCCACCGGGGAGCTGTTTTTT.

The chain recombines TRBV19 with TRBJ2-1; the match to TRBD2 covers 9 bases. The CDR3 length is 15 residues. J gave up 2 bases and V 1 base, and 0 bases lay outside the gene matches. The V gene's germline CDR1 is LNHDA and CDR2 SQIVND (reference sequence). The CDR3 loop is CASSIGGGAYNEQFF. DNA of the CDR3: TGTGCCAGTAGTATAGGCGGGGGGGCCTACAATGAGCAGTTCTTC.

This clonotype came up a few times. This chain joins TRBV12-3 or TRBV12-4 and TRBJ2-5; TRBD1 might be the D (5 bases). CDR3 size: 15 residues. Trimming pared 8 bases from V and 3 bases from J, leaving 19 bases between. This CDR3 reads CASSRWGVGEETQYF. The CDR3 bases are TGTGCCAGCTCGAGGTGGGGCGTTGGCGAAGAGACCCAGTACTTC.

This clonotype was counted only a few times. This chain joins TRBV28 and TRBJ2-3, with D hard to call. Trimming took off 5 bases at V and 3 bases at J, with 15 bases between the two ends. CDR1 and CDR2 from the germline V gene are MDHEN and SYDVKM. The CDR3 length is 15 residues. In DNA form, the CDR3 reads TGTGCCAGCAGTCCCAGACATCTAAGTACAGATACGCAGTATTTT. It specifies CASSPRHLSTDTQYF.

This chain uses TRBV12-3 or TRBV12-4 with TRBJ2-3; no clear D. The CDR3 extends over 14 amino acids. Trimming left V 5 bases short and J 0 bases short, with 9 bases between. Written as DNA, the CDR3 is TGTGCCAGCAGTCCCCGCGGCAGCACAGATACGCAGTATTTT. This codes for CASSPRGSTDTQYF.

V gene TRBV7-2 combines with J gene TRBJ2-7; D is perhaps TRBD2 (6 bases). The CDR3 is 15 residues long. Germline lookup yields CDR1 SGHTA and CDR2 FQGNSA. Trimming took 5 bases from V and 3 from J, leaving 17 bases between them. Here the CDR3 DNA reads TGTGCCAGCAGCCCCATGGGGGGAGCTTACTACGAGCAGTACTTC. It codes for CASSPMGGAYYEQYF.

The chain combines TRBV7-4 with TRBJ2-6; either TRBD1 or TRBD2 may fit D (5 bases each). The CDR3 covers 17 residues. V lost 2 bases to trimming and J lost 4 bases, with 15 bases between them. Per the germline V gene, CDR1 is SGHVT and CDR2 is SQSDAQ. The CDR3 coding sequence is TGTGCCAGCAGCTTATTCGGAGCCTGGGACGGGGCCAACGTCCTGACTTTC. This codes for CASSLFGAWDGANVLTF.

Many counts were recorded for this clonotype. The gene calls are TRBV3-1 and TRBJ2-1, with TRBD1 matching over 8 bases. This CDR3 has 16 amino acids. V was clipped by 1 base and J by 5 bases; unmatched bases: 7. Germline CDR1 reads LGHDT; CDR2 reads YNNKEL (reference sequence). CDR3: CASSQALTGEDNEQFF. In nucleotides, the CDR3 is TGTGCCAGCAGCCAAGCTCTGACAGGGGAAGACAATGAGCAGTTCTTC.

The chain is built from TRBV6-5 and TRBJ2-2; no definite D call. Germline V gene sequence: CDR1 MNHEY, CDR2 SVGAGI. Trimming stripped 6 bases from V and 4 bases from J, with 6 bases between. The CDR3 totals 12 residues. The CDR3 nucleotides read TGTGCCAGCAGGGAGACCACCGGGGAGCTGTTTTTT. This encodes CASRETTGELFF.

This rearrangement joins TRBV7-3 to TRBJ1-1; D unclear. CDR1 is SGHTA, CDR2 FQGTGA, per germline. This CDR3 is 15 amino acids long. Between the trimmed V and J ends, which lost 5 bases and 4 bases, there was a span of 17 bases. For the CDR3, the DNA is TGTGCCAGCAGCGCAGACGGACGCTGGGGCACTGAAGCTTTCTTT. This sequence encodes CASSADGRWGTEAFF. The entire variable domain, with the rest obtained from reference TRBV7-3 and TRBJ1-1, is as follows: GAGVSQTPSNKVTEKGKYVELRCDPISGHTALYWYRQSLGQGPEFLIYFQGTGAADDSGLPNDRFFAVRPEGSVSTLKIQRTERGDSAVYLCASSADGRWGTEAFFGQGTRLTVV.

This clonotype has at least ten counts. This CDR3 is CASSTTWNQPQHF. DNA of the CDR3: TGTGCCAGCAGTACCACTTGGAATCAGCCCCAGCATTTT. The V gene is TRBV12-3 or TRBV12-4, the J gene TRBJ1-5; D gene unclear. Trimming took off 5 bases at V and 4 bases at J, with 9 bases between the two ends. The CDR3 loop spans 13 amino acids.

The chain has TRBV19 and TRBJ1-1; possibly TRBD1 for D (5 bases). The V end was cut by 3 bases, the J end by 6 bases, with 11 bases between. Germline-derived CDR1 and CDR2 are LNHDA and SQIVND (reference sequence). The length of the CDR3 is 13 residues. The DNA for the CDR3 is TGTGCCAGTAGTATCTACGCGGGGGCTGAAGCTTTCTTT. It yields the protein CASSIYAGAEAFF.

The chain has TRBV29-1 and TRBJ2-1; 9 bases map to TRBD2. The CDR3 has 16 amino acids. The V gene end was trimmed by 3 bases and the J gene end by 5 bases; junction bases not matched to a gene: 11. In germline, CDR1 is SQVTM, CDR2 ANQGSEA. In nucleotides, the CDR3 is TGCAGCGTTGACGTATTCCCTAGCGGGGCTAACAATGAGCAGTTCTTC. This encodes CSVDVFPSGANNEQFF.

This clonotype has more than one count but fewer than ten. V and J are TRBV15 and TRBJ2-2, with 7 bases fitting TRBD1. Germline lookup yields CDR1 LNHNV and CDR2 YYDKDF (reference sequence). The CDR3 runs to 17 residues. Trimming took 0 bases from V and 4 from J; bases not matched to a gene: 8. CDR3 sequence: CATSRDRGQSSTGELFF. CDR3 DNA: TGTGCCACCAGCAGAGACCGGGGACAGTCGAGCACCGGGGAGCTGTTTTTT.

This clonotype was counted ten times or more. CDR3 in amino acids: CASSPGLAYEQYF. The CDR3 nucleotides read TGTGCCAGCAGCCCGGGACTAGCCTACGAGCAGTACTTC. The rearrangement uses TRBV11-1 and TRBJ2-7; 8 bases align to TRBD2. Germline values: CDR1 SGHAT, CDR2 FQDESV (reference sequence). V was pared by 5 bases and J by 2 bases, with 2 bases of the junction left unmatched. The CDR3 consists of 13 residues.